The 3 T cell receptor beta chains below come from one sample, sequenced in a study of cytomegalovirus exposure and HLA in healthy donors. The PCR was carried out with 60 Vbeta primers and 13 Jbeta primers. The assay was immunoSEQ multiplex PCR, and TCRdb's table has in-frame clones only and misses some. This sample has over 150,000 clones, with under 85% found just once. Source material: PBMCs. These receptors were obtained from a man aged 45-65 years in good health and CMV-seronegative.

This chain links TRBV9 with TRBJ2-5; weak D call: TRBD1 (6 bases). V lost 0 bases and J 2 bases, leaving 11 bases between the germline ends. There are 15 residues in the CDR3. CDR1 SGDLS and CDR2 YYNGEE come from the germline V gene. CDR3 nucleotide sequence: TGTGCCAGCAGCGTAGAGGGGGAGCCTCAAGAGACCCAGTACTTC. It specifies CASSVEGEPQETQYF. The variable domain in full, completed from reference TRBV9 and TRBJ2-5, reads DSGVTQTPKHLITATGQRVTLRCSPRSGDLSVYWYQQSLDQGLQFLIQYYNGEERAKGNILERFSAQQFPDLHSELNLSSLELGDSALYFCASSVEGEPQETQYFGPGTRLLVL.

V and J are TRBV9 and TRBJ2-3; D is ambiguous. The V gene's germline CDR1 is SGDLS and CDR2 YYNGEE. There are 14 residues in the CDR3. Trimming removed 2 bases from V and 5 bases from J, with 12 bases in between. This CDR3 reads CASSVQDIVDTQYF. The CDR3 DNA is TGTGCCAGCAGCGTCCAGGATATCGTAGATACGCAGTATTTT. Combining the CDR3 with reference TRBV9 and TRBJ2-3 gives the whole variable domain DSGVTQTPKHLITATGQRVTLRCSPRSGDLSVYWYQQSLDQGLQFLIQYYNGEERAKGNILERFSAQQFPDLHSELNLSSLELGDSALYFCASSVQDIVDTQYFGPGTRLTVL.

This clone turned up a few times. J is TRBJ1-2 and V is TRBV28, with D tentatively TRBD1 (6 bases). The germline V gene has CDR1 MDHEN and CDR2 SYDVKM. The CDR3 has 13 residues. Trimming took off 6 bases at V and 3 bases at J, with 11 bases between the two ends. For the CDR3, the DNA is TGTGCCAGCAGCCCGGGACACTACTATGGCTACACCTTC. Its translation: CASSPGHYYGYTF.